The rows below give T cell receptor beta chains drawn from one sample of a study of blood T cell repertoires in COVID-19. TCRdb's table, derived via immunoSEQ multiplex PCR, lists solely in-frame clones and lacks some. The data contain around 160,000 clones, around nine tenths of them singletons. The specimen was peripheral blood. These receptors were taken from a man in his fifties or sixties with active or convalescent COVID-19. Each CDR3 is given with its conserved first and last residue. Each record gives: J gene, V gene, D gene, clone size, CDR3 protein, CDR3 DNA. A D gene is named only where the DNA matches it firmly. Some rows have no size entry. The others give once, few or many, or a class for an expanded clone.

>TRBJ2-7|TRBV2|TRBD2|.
CASSFGGGLSYEQYF
TGTGCCAGCAGTTTTGGGGGGGGACTCTCCTACGAGCAGTACTTC
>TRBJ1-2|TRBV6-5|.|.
CASSSPTGFRGYTF
TGTGCCAGCAGTAGCCCAACAGGGTTCCGTGGCTACACCTTC
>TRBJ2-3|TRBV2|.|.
CASSKGVASTDTQYF
TGTGCCAGCTCCAAGGGGGTGGCTAGCACAGATACGCAGTATTTT
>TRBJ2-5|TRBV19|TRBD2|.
CASSNGLAGGQETQYF
TGTGCCAGTAGTAACGGACTAGCGGGAGGGCAAGAGACCCAGTACTTC
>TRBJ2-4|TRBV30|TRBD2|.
CAWSGTTSGSLYF
TGTGCCTGGAGTGGGACGACTAGCGGGAGCTTGTACTTC
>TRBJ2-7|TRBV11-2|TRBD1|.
CASSPDRDRKIRFYEQYF
TGTGCCAGCAGCCCAGACCGGGACAGGAAAATAAGATTCTACGAGCAGTACTTC
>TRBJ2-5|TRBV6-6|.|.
CASREVVGETQYF
TGTGCCAGCAGAGAGGTCGTCGGAGAGACCCAGTACTTC
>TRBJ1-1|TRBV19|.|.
CASRRQLNTEAFF
TGTGCCAGTAGGAGACAGTTGAACACTGAAGCTTTCTTT
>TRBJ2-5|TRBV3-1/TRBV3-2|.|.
CASSQSIPGTQYF
TGTGCCAGCAGCCAAAGTATCCCCGGGACCCAGTACTTC
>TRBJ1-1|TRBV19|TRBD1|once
CASSRQGGTEAFF
TGTGCCAGTAGTAGACAGGGGGGAACTGAAGCTTTCTTT
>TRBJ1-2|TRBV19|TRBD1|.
CASSPSRDRAGYTF
TGTGCCAGTAGCCCGTCCCGGGACAGGGCTGGCTACACCTTC
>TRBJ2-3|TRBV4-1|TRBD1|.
CASSRGQGVSDTQYF
TGCGCCAGCAGCCGGGGACAGGGGGTTTCAGATACGCAGTATTTT